A single sample is the source of the 16 T cell receptor beta chains below, sequenced in a study of T cells in Graves' hyperthyroidism and ophthalmopathy. RNA transcripts served as the template for amplifying TCR beta CDR3 regions. When the TCR CDR3 underwent first-round RT-PCR, the HTBI primer set was used. TCRdb redid the calling of the multiplex PCR reads with MiXCR, one entry per CDR3 protein. This table has hundreds of thousands of distinct CDR3 sequences, approximately 15% appearing once. The sample comprised blood. Source of these receptors: a woman aged 25-40 years with Graves' hyperthyroidism that later progressed to Graves' ophthalmopathy.

The J gene is TRBJ1-1, the V gene TRBV5-8, with 7 bases matching TRBD1. Germline V CDR1 and CDR2: SGHTS, YDEGEE. The CDR3 consists of 15 residues. Trimming removed 4 bases from V and 1 base from J; junction bases left unmatched: 7. CDR3 sequence (DNA): TGTGCCAGCAGCCCCCTAGGACAGGCGAACACTGAAGCTTTCTTT. Protein: CASSPLGQANTEAFF.

This clonotype has a count of ten or more. The gene calls are TRBV11-2 and TRBJ2-7; D ambiguous. Trimming removed 0 bases at V and 1 base at J, with 7 bases between. Germline-derived CDR1 and CDR2 are SGHAT and FQNNGV. This CDR3 comprises 14 residues. In DNA, the CDR3 is TGTGCCAGCAGCTTAGAAACGGCATCCTACGAGCAGTACTTC. It codes for CASSLETASYEQYF.

This clonotype was observed at least ten times. This chain uses TRBV12-3 or TRBV12-4 with TRBJ2-5; perhaps TRBD2 as D (6 bases). The CDR3 is 11 amino acids. Trimming took 5 bases from V and 9 from J, leaving 10 bases between them. The CDR3, as DNA: TGTGCCAGCAGTGGGCCGGGGGCCCAGTACTTC. Protein: CASSGPGAQYF.

The gene calls are TRBV7-2 and TRBJ2-7; TRBD1 might be the D (5 bases). CDR3 length: 15 amino acids. CDR1 and CDR2 (germline): SGHTA, FQGNSA. The ends were cut back, 4 bases at V and 2 bases at J, with 15 bases in the middle. The CDR3 region is CASSSRQSPTYEQYF. In DNA form, the CDR3 reads TGTGCCAGCAGCTCCAGACAGTCTCCCACCTACGAGCAGTACTTC. The complete variable domain, with remaining parts taken from reference TRBV7-2 and TRBJ2-7, reads GAGVSQSPSNKVTEKGKDVELRCDPISGHTALYWYRQSLGQGLEFLIYFQGNSAPDKSGLPSDRFSAERTGGSVSTLTIQRTQQEDSAVYLCASSSRQSPTYEQYFGPGTRLTVT.

This clonotype was recorded at least ten times. The rearrangement links TRBV5-1 to TRBJ2-3, with unresolved D. The CDR3 is 15 amino acids. Looked up from germline, CDR1 is SGHRS and CDR2 is YFSETQ. V lost 1 base to trimming and J lost 0 bases, with 9 bases between them. The CDR3 is CASSLTTQSTDTQYF. DNA of the CDR3: TGCGCCAGCAGCTTGACGACACAAAGCACAGATACGCAGTATTTT.

This clonotype was seen more than once but under ten times. This CDR3 reads CAWSSGLNYGYTF. The CDR3 coding sequence is TGTGCCTGGAGTTCGGGCCTGAACTATGGCTACACCTTC. V is TRBV30 and J is TRBJ1-2; D gene uncertain. CDR1 is GTSNPN and CDR2 is SVGIG in the germline V gene (reference sequence). The CDR3 is 13 amino acids. V dropped 2 bases and J dropped 2 bases, with 9 bases sitting between them.

This clonotype was counted ten times or more. The chain is built from TRBV27 and TRBJ2-1; 9 bases are shared with TRBD2. Germline V CDR1 and CDR2: MNHEY, SMNVEV (reference sequence). The V and J ends lost 5 bases and 4 bases, in that order; junction bases with no gene match: 6. The CDR3 runs 15 residues. The CDR3 coding sequence is TGTGCCAGCAGTCGAGTGACTAGCGGATACAATGAGCAGTTCTTC. It is translated as CASSRVTSGYNEQFF.

This clonotype was seen many times. This rearrangement joins TRBV10-2 to TRBJ1-1, with no clear D. The ends were cut back, 5 bases at V and 6 bases at J, with 7 bases in the middle. The CDR3 is made up of 11 amino acids. Per germline, CDR1 WSHSY and CDR2 SAAADI. The DNA for the CDR3 is TGCGCCAGCAGTAAGGATTCTGAAGCTTTCTTT. This sequence encodes CASSKDSEAFF.

In its sample, this clonotype was seen a few times. The rearrangement joins TRBV5-1 to TRBJ2-1; 8 bases match TRBD2. The CDR3 covers 15 residues. V lost 2 bases to trimming and J lost 4 bases; unmatched junction nucleotides: 5. The germline CDR1 and CDR2 sequences are SGHRS and YFSETQ. CDR3 loop: CASSFETSAYNEQFF. The CDR3 DNA sequence: TGCGCCAGCAGCTTTGAGACTAGCGCTTACAATGAGCAGTTCTTC.

This chain links TRBV4-3 with TRBJ2-2, with 14 bases that match TRBD2. The V gene's germline CDR1 is LGHNA and CDR2 YSLEER. The CDR3 contains 22 residues. V trimming: 4 bases; J trimming: 0 bases; junction bases outside the gene matches: 16. CDR3 nucleotide sequence: TGCGCCAGCAGCCCTCACCTATCCCCGGGACTAGCGGGAGCTTCGAACACCGGGGAGCTGTTTTTT. Encoded protein: CASSPHLSPGLAGASNTGELFF.

In its sample, this clonotype was seen a few times. The V and J genes are TRBV20-1 and TRBJ2-3; no firm D call. This CDR3 spans 12 amino acids. Trimming stripped 0 bases from V and 3 bases from J, with 4 bases between. Germline CDR1 reads DFQATT; CDR2 reads SNEGSKA (reference sequence). CDR3 coding DNA: TGCAGTGCTAGAGAAACGACAGATACGCAGTATTTT. Its translation: CSARETTDTQYF.

This clonotype was seen ten or more times. The genes are TRBV12-3 or TRBV12-4 and TRBJ2-5, with a possible D match to TRBD1 (6 bases). The CDR3 sequence is 13 residues long. Between the trimmed V and J ends, which lost 4 bases and 5 bases, there was a span of 11 bases. In DNA form, the CDR3 reads TGTGCCAGCAGTTCAGGACAGTACGAGACCCAGTACTTC. Translation gives CASSSGQYETQYF.

Ten or more counts support this clonotype. CDR3 nucleotides: TGTGCCAGCAGCTTAGCCACCGACCGGCAGTACTTC. This sequence encodes CASSLATDRQYF. The rearrangement links TRBV11-1 to TRBJ2-7; no reliable D call. Trimming took 0 bases from V and 9 from J, leaving 9 bases between them. The CDR3 has 12 residues. In germline, CDR1 is SGHAT, CDR2 FQDESV (reference sequence).

This clonotype occurred a few times. The rearrangement links TRBV20-1 to TRBJ1-2; 9 bases are shared with TRBD1. Trimming cost V 0 bases and J 4 bases; bases outside gene matches: 9. Germline V gives CDR1 DFQATT, CDR2 SNEGSKA (reference sequence). This CDR3 has 16 residues. This chain's CDR3 is CSARDSGTGTIYGYTF. DNA for the CDR3: TGCAGTGCTAGAGATTCCGGGACAGGGACGATCTATGGCTACACCTTC.

The genes are TRBV6-2 or TRBV6-3 and TRBJ1-3, with unresolved D. V was pared by 2 bases and J by 3 bases, with 5 bases between. From germline, CDR1 is MNHEY and CDR2 SVGEGT. The CDR3 is 13 amino acids. The CDR3 DNA reads as TGTGCCAGCAGTTACGCCGATGGAAACACCATATATTTT. It translates to CASSYADGNTIYF.

In its sample, this clonotype was seen once. The CDR3 here is CASSPSGTSGSRAGELFF. CDR3 coding DNA: TGTGCCAGCAGTCCTTCCGGGACTAGCGGGAGTCGGGCCGGGGAGCTGTTTTTT. The chain uses TRBV27 and TRBJ2-2; 14 nucleotides match TRBD2. CDR3 length: 18 residues. V lost 5 bases, J lost 6 bases, and 11 bases stayed unmatched. In germline, CDR1 is MNHEY, CDR2 SMNVEV (reference sequence).